This record concerns one TCR beta chain sequence. What it binds is unknown. As it was prepared, the TCRbeta library received unique molecular identifiers. TCRdb passed the PCR reads through MiXCR, listing each CDR3 protein once. The sample comprises 500,000 to 650,000 distinct CDR3 sequences, about 10% of which are singletons, and less than 15% rests with the top ten. This entry is derived from a study of T-cell reconstitution after alpha-beta-depleted transplantation in children. Study observations and caveats: Surviving recipient cells, namely T cells and thymic progenitors, were the source of high day-60 TCRbeta diversity in some patients. By about two months after transplant, alpha-beta T cells reportedly arose from several hundred graft clones that had expanded.

The CDR3 spans 15 residues. After removal of 6 bases from V and 1 base from J, the junction contained 9 bases not matched to a gene. CDR1 and CDR2 from the germline V gene are MDHEN and SYDVKM. This rearrangement joins TRBV28 to TRBJ2-7, with TRBD2 matching over 7 bases. The sequencing here drew on PBMCs, mostly from graft donor cells, taken 180 days after TCRalphabeta/CD19-depleted stem cell transplant. The receptor's source is a female patient aged 2 to 10 who had a stem cell transplant for aplastic anemia, so the T cells may come from the graft donor. The CDR3 reads CASSPGGKGSYEQYF. The CDR3 region has the DNA TGTGCCAGCAGCCCCGGGGGGAAGGGATCCTACGAGCAGTACTTC.